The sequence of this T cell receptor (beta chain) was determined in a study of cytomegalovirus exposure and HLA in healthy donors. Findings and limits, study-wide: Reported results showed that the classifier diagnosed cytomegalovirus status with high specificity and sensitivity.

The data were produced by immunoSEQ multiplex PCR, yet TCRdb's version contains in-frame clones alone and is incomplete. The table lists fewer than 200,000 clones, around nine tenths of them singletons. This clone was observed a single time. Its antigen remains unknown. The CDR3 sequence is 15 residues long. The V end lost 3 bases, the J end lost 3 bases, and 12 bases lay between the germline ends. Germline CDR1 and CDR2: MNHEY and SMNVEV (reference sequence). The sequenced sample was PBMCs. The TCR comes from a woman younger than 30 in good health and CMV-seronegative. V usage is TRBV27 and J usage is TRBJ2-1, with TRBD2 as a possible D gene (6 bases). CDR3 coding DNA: TGTGCCAGCAGTTTGAGCGGGTTGGGCTACAATGAGCAGTTCTTC. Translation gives CASSLSGLGYNEQFF.